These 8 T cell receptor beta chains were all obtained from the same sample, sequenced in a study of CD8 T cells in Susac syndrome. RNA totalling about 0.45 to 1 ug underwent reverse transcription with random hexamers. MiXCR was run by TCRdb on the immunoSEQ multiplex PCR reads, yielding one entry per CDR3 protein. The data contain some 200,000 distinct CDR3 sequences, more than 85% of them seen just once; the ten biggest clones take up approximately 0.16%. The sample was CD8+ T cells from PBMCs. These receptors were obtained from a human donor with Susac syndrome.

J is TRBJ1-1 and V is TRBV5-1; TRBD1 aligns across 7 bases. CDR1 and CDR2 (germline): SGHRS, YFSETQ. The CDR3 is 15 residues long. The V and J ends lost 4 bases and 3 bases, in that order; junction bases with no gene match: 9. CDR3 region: CASSNRQGGDTEAFF. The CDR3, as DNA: TGCGCCAGCAGCAACCGACAGGGTGGCGACACTGAAGCTTTCTTT.

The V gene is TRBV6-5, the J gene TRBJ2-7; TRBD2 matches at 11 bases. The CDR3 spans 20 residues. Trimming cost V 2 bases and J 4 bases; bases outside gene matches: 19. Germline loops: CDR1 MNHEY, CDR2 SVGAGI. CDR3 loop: CASSYVGILAGVDRGYEQYF. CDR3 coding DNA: TGTGCCAGCAGTTACGTAGGCATACTAGCGGGAGTGGATCGGGGTTACGAGCAGTACTTC.

The DNA for the CDR3 is TGCAGTGCCCCCCCCCGCGGGGCAACCCCCGAGCAGTACTTC. It yields the protein CSAPPRGATPEQYF. This sequence joins TRBV20-1 and TRBJ2-7, with a tentative D call TRBD2 (6 bases). Germline-derived CDR1 and CDR2 are DFQATT and SNEGSKA (reference sequence). The CDR3 contains 14 residues. Trimming took 6 bases from V and 6 from J, leaving 21 bases between them.

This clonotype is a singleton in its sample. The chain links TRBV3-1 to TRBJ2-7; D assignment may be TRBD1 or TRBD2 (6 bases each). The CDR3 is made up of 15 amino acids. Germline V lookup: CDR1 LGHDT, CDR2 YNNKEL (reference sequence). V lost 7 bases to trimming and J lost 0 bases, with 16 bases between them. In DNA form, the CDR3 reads TGTGCCAGCACTCACGCTAGGGGGGACTCCTACGAGCAGTACTTC. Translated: CASTHARGDSYEQYF.

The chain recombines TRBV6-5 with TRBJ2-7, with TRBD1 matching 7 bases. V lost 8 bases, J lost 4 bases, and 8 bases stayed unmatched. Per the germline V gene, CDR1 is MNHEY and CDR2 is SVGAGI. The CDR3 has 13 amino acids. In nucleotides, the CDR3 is TGTGCCAGCGGAAATAACAGGGGATACGAGCAGTACTTC. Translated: CASGNNRGYEQYF.

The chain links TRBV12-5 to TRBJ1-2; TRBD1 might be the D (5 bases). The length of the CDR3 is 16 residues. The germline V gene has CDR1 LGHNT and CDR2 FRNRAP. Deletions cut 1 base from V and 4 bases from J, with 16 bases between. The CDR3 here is CASGLESAFGGYGYTF. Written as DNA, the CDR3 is TGTGCTAGTGGTTTGGAGTCAGCCTTTGGGGGCTATGGCTACACCTTC.

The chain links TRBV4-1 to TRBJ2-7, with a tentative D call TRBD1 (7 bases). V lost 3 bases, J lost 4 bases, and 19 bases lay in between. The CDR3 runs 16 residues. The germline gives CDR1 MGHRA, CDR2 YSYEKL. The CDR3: CASSHPSQGGEYEQYF. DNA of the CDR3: TGCGCCAGCAGCCACCCCAGCCAGGGGGGCGAGTACGAGCAGTACTTC.

Here the CDR3 reads CASTVGGAISDTQYF. Written as DNA, the CDR3 is TGTGCCAGTACCGTCGGGGGGGCCATTTCAGATACGCAGTATTTT. V gene TRBV19 combines with J gene TRBJ2-3; 8 bases map to TRBD2. J lost 4 bases, V lost 7 bases, and 10 bases had no gene match. Germline CDR1 and CDR2: LNHDA and SQIVND (reference sequence). The CDR3 spans 15 residues.